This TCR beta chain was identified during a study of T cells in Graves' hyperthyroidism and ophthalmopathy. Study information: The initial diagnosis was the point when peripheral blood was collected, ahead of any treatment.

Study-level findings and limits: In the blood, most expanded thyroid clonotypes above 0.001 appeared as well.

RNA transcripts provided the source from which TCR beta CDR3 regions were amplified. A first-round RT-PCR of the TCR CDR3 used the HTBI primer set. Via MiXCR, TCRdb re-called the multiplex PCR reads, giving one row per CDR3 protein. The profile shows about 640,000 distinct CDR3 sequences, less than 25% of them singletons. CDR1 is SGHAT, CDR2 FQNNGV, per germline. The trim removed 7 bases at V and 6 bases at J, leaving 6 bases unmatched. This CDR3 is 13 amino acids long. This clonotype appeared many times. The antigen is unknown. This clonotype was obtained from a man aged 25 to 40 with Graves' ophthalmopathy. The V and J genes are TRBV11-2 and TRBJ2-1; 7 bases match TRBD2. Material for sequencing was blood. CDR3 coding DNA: TGTGCCAGCACCCCGACTAGCATCAATGAGCAGTTCTTC. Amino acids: CASTPTSINEQFF. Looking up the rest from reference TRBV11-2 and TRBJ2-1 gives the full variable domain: EAGVAQSPRYKIIEKRQSVAFWCNPISGHATLYWYQQILGQGPKLLIQFQNNGVVDDSQLPKDRFSAERLKGVDSTLKIQPAKLEDSAVYLCASTPTSINEQFFGPGTRLTVL.